This entry features one T cell receptor (beta chain) sequence. Its antigen is not known. The method was immunoSEQ multiplex PCR; TCRdb's version includes in-frame clones alone and lacks a portion of them. The data hold some 80,000 clones, with roughly 91% observed a single time. With 5 bases removed from V and 7 bases from J, the gap between germline ends came to 12 bases. CDR3 size: 13 residues. The V gene's germline CDR1 is SGHNT and CDR2 YENEEA. Any history of autoimmune disease or systemic immunosuppression disqualified patients. The data are from a study of OX40 agonist ivuxolimab in advanced cancers. Findings and caveats of the study: Dosing at 0.1 to 3.0 mg/kg was accompanied by clonal expansion of CD4+ and CD8+ blood T cells by week 6. Near-lowest levels of clonal expansion characterized partial responders at 0.1-3.0 mg/kg.

The sequence was obtained from an adult with an advanced solid tumor such as melanoma, head and neck, liver or kidney cancer. J is TRBJ2-1 and V is TRBV11-3, with D uncertain. This sample comprised CD4+ or CD8+ T cells sorted from blood, obtained in a trial of the OX40 agonist ivuxolimab. CDR3 bases: TGTGCCAGCAGCGATCCCGGACGGAATGAGCAGTTCTTC. The encoded protein is CASSDPGRNEQFF.